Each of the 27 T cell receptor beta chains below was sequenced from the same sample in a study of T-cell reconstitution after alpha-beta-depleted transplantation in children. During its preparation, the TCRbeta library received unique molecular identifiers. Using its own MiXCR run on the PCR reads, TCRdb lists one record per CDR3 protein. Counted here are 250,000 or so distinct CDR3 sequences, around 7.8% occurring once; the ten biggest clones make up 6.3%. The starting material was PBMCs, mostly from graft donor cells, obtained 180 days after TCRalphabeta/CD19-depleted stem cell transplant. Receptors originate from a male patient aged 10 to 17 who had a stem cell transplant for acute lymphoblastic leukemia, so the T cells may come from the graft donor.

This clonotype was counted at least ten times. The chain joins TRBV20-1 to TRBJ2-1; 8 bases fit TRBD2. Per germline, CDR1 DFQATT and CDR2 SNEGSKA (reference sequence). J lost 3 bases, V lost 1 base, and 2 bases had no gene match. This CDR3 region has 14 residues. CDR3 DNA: TGCAGTGCTAGAGGGCGGGGGGACTACAATGAGCAGTTCTTC. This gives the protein CSARGRGDYNEQFF.

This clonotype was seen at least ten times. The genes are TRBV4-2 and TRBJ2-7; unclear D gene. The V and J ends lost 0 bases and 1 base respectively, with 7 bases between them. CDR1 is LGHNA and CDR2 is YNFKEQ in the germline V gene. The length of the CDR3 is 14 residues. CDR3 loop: CASSQDGFSYEQYF. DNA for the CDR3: TGTGCCAGCAGCCAAGATGGGTTTTCCTACGAGCAGTACTTC.

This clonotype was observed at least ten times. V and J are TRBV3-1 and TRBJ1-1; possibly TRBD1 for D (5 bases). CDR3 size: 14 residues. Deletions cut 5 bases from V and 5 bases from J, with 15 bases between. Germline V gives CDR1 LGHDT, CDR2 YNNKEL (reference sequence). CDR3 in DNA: TGTGCCAGCAGCGCGGGACTTAGTAGGACTGAAGCTTTCTTT. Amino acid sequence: CASSAGLSRTEAFF.

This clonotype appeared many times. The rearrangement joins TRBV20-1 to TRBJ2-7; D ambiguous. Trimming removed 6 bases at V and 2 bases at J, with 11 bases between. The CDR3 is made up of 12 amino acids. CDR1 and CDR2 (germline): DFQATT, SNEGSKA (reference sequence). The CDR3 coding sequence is TGCAGTGCCGCCAAGGGCCCCTACGAGCAGTACTTC. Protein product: CSAAKGPYEQYF.

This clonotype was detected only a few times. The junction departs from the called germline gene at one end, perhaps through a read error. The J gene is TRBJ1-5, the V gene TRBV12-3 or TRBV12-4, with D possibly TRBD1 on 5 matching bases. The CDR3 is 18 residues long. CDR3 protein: CTSSSSTSGSPFNQPQHF. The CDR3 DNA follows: TGTACCAGCAGTTCGTCTACGTCAGGGAGCCCTTTCAATCAGCCCCAGCATTTT.

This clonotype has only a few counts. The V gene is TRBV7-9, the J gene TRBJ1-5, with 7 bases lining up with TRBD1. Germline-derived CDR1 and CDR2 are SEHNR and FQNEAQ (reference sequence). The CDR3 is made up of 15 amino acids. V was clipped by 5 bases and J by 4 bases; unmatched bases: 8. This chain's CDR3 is CASSPGTAFNQPQHF. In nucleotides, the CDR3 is TGTGCCAGCAGCCCCGGGACAGCCTTTAATCAGCCCCAGCATTTT.

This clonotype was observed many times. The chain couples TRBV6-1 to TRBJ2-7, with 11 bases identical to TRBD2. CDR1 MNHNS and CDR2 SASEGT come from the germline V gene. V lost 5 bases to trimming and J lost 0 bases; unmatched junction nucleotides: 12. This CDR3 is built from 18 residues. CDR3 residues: CASSKTGLAVVRSYEQYF. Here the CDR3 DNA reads TGTGCCAGCAGTAAAACGGGACTAGCGGTCGTCCGCTCCTACGAGCAGTACTTC.

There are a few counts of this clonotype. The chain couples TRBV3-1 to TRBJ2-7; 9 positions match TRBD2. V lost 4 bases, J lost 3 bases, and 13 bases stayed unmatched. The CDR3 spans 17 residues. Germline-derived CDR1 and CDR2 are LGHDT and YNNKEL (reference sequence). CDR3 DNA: TGTGCCAGCAGCCCCGAGGGTGGCCTAGCGGGACTCTACGAGCAGTACTTC. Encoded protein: CASSPEGGLAGLYEQYF.

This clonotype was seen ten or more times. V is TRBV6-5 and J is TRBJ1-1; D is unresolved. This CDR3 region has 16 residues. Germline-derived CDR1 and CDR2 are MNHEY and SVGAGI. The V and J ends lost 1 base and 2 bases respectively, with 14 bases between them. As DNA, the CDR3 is TGTGCCAGCAGTTACTTAAGTCGGCGGACTAACACTGAAGCTTTCTTT. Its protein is CASSYLSRRTNTEAFF.

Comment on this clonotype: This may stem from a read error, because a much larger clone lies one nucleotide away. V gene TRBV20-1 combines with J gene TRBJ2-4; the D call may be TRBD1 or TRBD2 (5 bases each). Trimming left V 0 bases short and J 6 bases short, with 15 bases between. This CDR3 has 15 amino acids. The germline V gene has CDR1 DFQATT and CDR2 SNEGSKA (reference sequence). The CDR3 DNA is TGCAGTGCTAGAGAGCCCCAGGGACCAGGAAACATTCAGTACTTC. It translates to CSAREPQGPGNIQYF.

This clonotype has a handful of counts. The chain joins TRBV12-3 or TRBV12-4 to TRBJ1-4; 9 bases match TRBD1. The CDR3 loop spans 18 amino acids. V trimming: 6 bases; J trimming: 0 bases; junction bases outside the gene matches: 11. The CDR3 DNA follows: TGTGCCAGCAGGGGGACAGGGAGGGAAGGAGCAACTAATGAAAAACTGTTTTTT. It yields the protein CASRGTGREGATNEKLFF.

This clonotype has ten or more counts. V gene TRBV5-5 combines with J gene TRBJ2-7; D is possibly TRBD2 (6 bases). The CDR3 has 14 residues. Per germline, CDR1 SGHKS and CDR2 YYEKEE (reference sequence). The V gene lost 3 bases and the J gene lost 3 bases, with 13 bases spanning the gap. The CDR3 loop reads CASSYAGPDYEQYF. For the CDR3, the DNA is TGTGCCAGCAGCTATGCGGGACCAGACTACGAGCAGTACTTC.

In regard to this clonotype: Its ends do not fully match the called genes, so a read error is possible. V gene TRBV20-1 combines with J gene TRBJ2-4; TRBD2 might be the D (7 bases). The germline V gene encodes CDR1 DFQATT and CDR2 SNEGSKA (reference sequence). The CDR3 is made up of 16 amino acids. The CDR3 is CCARAGTSLAKNIQYF. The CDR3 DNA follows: TGCTGTGCTAGAGCGGGGACATCTTTAGCCAAAAACATTCAGTACTTC.

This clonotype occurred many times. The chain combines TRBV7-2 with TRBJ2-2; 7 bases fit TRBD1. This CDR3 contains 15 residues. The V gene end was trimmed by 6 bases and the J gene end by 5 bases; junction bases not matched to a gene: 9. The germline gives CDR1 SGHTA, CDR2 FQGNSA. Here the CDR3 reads CASRFQRGHTGELFF. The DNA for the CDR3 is TGTGCCAGCAGGTTCCAAAGGGGGCATACCGGGGAGCTGTTTTTT.

The CDR3 coding sequence is TGTGCCAGCAGTTTAATAGGGCTAGCGGGAGGGACAGATACGCAGTATTTT. Translating it yields CASSLIGLAGGTDTQYF. The rearrangement joins TRBV12-3 or TRBV12-4 to TRBJ2-3; 12 bases are a match to TRBD2. With V trimmed by 2 bases and J by 3 bases, 6 bases remained unmatched. The CDR3 is made up of 17 amino acids.

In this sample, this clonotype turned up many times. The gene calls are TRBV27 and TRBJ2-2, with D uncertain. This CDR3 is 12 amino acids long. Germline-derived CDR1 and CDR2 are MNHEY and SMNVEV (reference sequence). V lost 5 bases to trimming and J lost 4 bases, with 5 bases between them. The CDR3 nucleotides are TGTGCCAGCAGTCCTGCCACCGGGGAGCTGTTTTTT. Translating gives CASSPATGELFF.

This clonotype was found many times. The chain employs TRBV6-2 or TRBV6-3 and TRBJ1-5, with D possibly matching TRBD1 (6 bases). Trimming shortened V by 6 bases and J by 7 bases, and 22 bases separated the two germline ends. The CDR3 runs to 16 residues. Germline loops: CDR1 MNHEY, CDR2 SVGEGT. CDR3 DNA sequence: TGTGCCAGCAGCCCTTTCTCGCCGGGACATGAACAGCCCCAGCATTTT. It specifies CASSPFSPGHEQPQHF.

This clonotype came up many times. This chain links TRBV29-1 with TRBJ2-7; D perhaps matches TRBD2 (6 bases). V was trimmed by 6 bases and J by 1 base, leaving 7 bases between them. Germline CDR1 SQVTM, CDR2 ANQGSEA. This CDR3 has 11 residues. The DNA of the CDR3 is TGCAGCGTCCGGGGGTCCTACGAGCAGTACTTC. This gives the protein CSVRGSYEQYF.

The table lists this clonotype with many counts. In nucleotides, the CDR3 is TGCGCCAGCAGCCAAGGAGGGAGGGGTGAAAAACTGTTTTTT. Encoded protein: CASSQGGRGEKLFF. This chain uses TRBV4-3 with TRBJ1-4, with D perhaps TRBD1 (5 bases). This CDR3 has 14 amino acids. Looked up from germline, CDR1 is LGHNA and CDR2 is YSLEER. Trimming removed 1 base from V and 7 bases from J, with 10 bases in between.

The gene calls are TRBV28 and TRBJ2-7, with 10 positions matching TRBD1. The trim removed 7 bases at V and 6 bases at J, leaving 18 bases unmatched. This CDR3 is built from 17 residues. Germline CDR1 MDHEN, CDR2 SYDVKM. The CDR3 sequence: CASNPGTGTGVISEQYF. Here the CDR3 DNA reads TGTGCCAGCAATCCTGGTACCGGGACAGGGGTTATTTCCGAGCAGTACTTC.

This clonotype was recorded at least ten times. The CDR3: CASSFAINTEAFF. For the CDR3, the DNA is TGTGCCAGCAGCTTTGCCATAAACACTGAAGCTTTCTTT. The chain couples TRBV7-9 to TRBJ1-1; no definite D call. Germline CDR1 is SEHNR and CDR2 is FQNEAQ (reference sequence). Between the trimmed V and J ends, which lost 3 bases and 2 bases, there was a span of 7 bases. This CDR3 spans 13 amino acids. The complete variable domain, with remaining parts taken from reference TRBV7-9 and TRBJ1-1, reads DTGVSQNPRHKITKRGQNVTFRCDPISEHNRLYWYRQTLGQGPEFLTYFQNEAQLEKSRLLSDRFSAERPKGSFSTLEIQRTEQGDSAMYLCASSFAINTEAFFGQGTRLTVV.

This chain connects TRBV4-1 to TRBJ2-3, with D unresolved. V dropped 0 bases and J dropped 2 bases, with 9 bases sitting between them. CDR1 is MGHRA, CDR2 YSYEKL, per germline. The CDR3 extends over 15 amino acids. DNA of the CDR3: TGCGCCAGCAGCCAAGATAGACTTACCACAGATACGCAGTATTTT. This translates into CASSQDRLTTDTQYF.

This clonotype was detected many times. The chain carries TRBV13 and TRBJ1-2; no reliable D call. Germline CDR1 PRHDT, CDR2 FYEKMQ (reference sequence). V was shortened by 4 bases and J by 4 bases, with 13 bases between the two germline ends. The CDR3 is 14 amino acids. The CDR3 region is CASSSSDLFYGYTF. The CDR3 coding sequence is TGTGCCAGCAGCTCAAGCGACCTATTCTATGGCTACACCTTC.

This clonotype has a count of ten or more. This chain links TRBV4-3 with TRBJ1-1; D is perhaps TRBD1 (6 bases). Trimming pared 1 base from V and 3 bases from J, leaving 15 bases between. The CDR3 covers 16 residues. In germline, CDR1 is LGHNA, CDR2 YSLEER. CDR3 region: CASSQVLTEGDTEAFF. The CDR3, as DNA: TGCGCCAGCAGCCAAGTACTGACCGAGGGGGACACTGAAGCTTTCTTT.

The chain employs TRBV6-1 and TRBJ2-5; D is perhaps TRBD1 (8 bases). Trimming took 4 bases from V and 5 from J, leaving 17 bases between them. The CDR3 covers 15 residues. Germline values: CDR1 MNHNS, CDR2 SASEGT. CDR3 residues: CASSAFGQGGETQYF. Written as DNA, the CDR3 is TGTGCCAGCAGTGCCTTCGGACAGGGAGGGGAGACCCAGTACTTC.

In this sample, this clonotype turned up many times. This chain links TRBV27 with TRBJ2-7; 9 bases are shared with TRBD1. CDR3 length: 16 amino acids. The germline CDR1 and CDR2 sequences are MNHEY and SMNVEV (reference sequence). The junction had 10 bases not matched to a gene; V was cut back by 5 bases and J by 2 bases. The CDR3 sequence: CASSPSRRQGAYEQYF. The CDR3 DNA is TGTGCCAGCAGTCCATCCCGGAGACAGGGGGCCTACGAGCAGTACTTC.

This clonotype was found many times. CDR3 DNA sequence: TGTGCCAGCGGGGCTCCGGGACAGGAGAACACTGAAGCTTTCTTT. It codes for CASGAPGQENTEAFF. The chain combines TRBV9 with TRBJ1-1; 8 bases are shared with TRBD1. From germline, CDR1 is SGDLS and CDR2 YYNGEE. The ends lost 7 bases at V and 1 base at J; junction bases unmatched: 9. The CDR3 spans 15 residues.